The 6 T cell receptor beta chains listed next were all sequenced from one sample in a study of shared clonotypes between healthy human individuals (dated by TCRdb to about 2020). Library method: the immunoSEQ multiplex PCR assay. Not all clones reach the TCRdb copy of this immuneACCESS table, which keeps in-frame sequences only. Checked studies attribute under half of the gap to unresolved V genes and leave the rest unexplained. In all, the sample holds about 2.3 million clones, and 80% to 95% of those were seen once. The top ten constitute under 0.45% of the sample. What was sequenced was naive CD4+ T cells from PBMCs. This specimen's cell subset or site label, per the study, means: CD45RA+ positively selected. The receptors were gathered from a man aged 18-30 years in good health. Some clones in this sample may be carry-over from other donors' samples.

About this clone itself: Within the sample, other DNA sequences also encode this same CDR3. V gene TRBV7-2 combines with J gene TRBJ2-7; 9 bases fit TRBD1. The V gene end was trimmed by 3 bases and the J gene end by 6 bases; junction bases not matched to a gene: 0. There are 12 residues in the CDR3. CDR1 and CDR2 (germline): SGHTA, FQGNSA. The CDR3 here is CASSLDRGEQYF. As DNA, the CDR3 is TGTGCCAGCAGCTTGGACAGGGGCGAGCAGTACTTC.

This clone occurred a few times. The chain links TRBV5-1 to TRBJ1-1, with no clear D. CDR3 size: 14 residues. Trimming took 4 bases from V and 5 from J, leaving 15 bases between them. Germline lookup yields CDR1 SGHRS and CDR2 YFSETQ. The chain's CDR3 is CASSQGNRATEAFF. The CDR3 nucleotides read TGCGCCAGCAGCCAAGGCAACCGTGCGACTGAAGCTTTCTTT.

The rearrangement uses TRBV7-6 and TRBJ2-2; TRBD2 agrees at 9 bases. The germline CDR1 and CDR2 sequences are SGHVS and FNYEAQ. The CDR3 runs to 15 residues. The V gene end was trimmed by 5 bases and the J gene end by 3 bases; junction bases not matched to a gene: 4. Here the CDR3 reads CASSRSGSDTGELFF. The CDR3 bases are TGTGCCAGCAGCCGTAGCGGGAGTGACACCGGGGAGCTGTTTTTT.

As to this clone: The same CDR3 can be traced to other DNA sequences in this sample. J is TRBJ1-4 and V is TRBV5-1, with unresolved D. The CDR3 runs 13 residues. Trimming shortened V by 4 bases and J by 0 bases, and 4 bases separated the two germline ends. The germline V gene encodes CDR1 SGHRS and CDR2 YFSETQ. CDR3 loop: CASSRATNEKLFF. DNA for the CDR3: TGCGCCAGCAGCAGGGCAACTAATGAAAAACTGTTTTTT.

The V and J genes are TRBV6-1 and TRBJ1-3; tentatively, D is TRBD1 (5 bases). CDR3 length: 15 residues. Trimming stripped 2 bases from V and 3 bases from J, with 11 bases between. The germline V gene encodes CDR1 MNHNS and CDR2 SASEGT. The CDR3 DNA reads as TGTGCCAGCAGTGAACGGGGCGTAGATGGAAACACCATATATTTT. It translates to CASSERGVDGNTIYF.

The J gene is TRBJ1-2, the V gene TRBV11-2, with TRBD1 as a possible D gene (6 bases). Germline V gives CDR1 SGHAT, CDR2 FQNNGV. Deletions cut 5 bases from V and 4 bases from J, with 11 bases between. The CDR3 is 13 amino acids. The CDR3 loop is CASSQDRLYGYTF. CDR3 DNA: TGTGCCAGCAGCCAGGACAGACTCTATGGCTACACCTTC.